A selection of T cell receptor beta chains follows, all from one sample in a study of blood T cell repertoires in COVID-19. Using immunoSEQ multiplex PCR, the repertoire was profiled, and TCRdb retains in-frame clones only, with some absent. Counted here are 300,000 to 450,000 clones, around 87% occurring once; the ten biggest clones make up 3%. Sequencing used peripheral blood. These TCRs come from a human donor in a cohort sampled during active COVID-19. The CDR3 runs from the conserved cysteine through the conserved F or W. The order of the fields is D gene, J gene, V gene, clone size, CDR3 protein, CDR3 DNA. The D gene is left open where the match is weak. The size field is filled for only some rows; it gives once, few, many or a size class.

.,TRBJ1-4,TRBV19,once,CASSPEGWDKLFF,TGTGCCAGTAGTCCGGAGGGTTGGGATAAACTGTTTTTT
.,TRBJ2-7,TRBV7-9,.,CASSSPSDGDSYEQYF,TGTGCCAGCAGCTCGCCCTCTGACGGAGACTCCTACGAGCAGTACTTC
TRBD1,TRBJ1-4,TRBV5-1,.,CASSLAPWQGATNEKLFF,TGCGCCAGCAGCTTGGCCCCTTGGCAGGGGGCCACTAATGAAAAACTGTTTTTT
.,TRBJ2-3,TRBV7-7,.,CASSLSGRAGDTQYF,TGTGCCAGCAGCTTATCGGGCAGGGCTGGGGATACGCAGTATTTT
TRBD1,TRBJ1-2,TRBV25-1,.,CASSDRQGLFYGYTF,TGTGCCAGCAGTGACCGACAGGGCTTATTCTATGGCTACACCTTC
.,TRBJ1-2,TRBV24-1,few,CATSAGTYGYTF,TGTGCCACCTCGGCGGGGACCTATGGCTACACCTTC
.,TRBJ1-6,TRBV5-1,once,CASSSAFGGDSPLHF,TGCGCCAGCAGCTCCGCATTCGGAGGGGATTCACCCCTCCACTTT
.,TRBJ1-1,TRBV7-3,.,CASSLEPQTTPSFF,TGTGCCAGCAGCCTGGAACCACAGACGACGCCGTCTTTCTTT
TRBD2,TRBJ2-2,TRBV3-1/TRBV3-2,.,CASRRSGSGTGELFF,TGTGCCAGCAGACGCAGCGGGAGTGGCACCGGGGAGCTGTTTTTT
.,TRBJ2-7,TRBV30,once,CAWSVRVGQSYEQYF,TGTGCCTGGAGTGTACGAGTGGGGCAGTCCTACGAGCAGTACTTC
.,TRBJ1-6,TRBV27,few,CASSFTDPRAYNSPLHF,TGTGCCAGCAGTTTCACAGACCCAAGAGCCTATAATTCACCCCTCCACTTT
TRBD2,TRBJ2-3,TRBV18,once,CASSPASGTTSTDTQYF,TGTGCCAGCTCACCGGCTAGCGGGACAACTAGCACAGATACGCAGTATTTT
TRBD2,TRBJ2-1,TRBV27,.,CASSPIVVSGTLEYNEQFF,TGTGCCAGCAGTCCGATTGTGGTTAGCGGGACCCTTGAGTACAATGAGCAGTTCTTC
.,TRBJ1-5,TRBV27,.,CASSGQSNQPQHF,TGTGCCAGCAGCGGACAAAGCAATCAGCCCCAGCATTTT
TRBD1,TRBJ1-1,TRBV15,.,CATSREGTGVNKAFF,TGTGCCACCAGCAGAGAAGGGACAGGGGTTAACAAAGCTTTCTTT
TRBD2,TRBJ2-1,TRBV9,.,CASSVAPTSGYYNEQFF,TGTGCCAGCAGCGTAGCCCCGACTAGCGGATACTACAATGAGCAGTTCTTC
TRBD2,TRBJ2-7,TRBV3-1/TRBV3-2,.,CASSLGTSGRKNEQYF,TGTGCCAGCAGCCTCGGGACTAGCGGGAGAAAGAACGAGCAGTACTTC
.,TRBJ2-5,TRBV28,.,CASSLNREGETQYF,TGTGCCAGCAGTCTAAACAGGGAGGGAGAGACCCAGTACTTC
.,TRBJ1-2,TRBV27,.,CASRGGGRYGYTF,TGTGCCAGCAGGGGGGGAGGGCGCTATGGCTACACCTTC
.,TRBJ1-1,TRBV12-3/TRBV12-4,.,CASSPAVNTEAFF,TGTGCCAGCAGCCCTGCGGTGAACACTGAAGCTTTCTTT
.,TRBJ1-1,TRBV21-1,.,CASSKYRANTEAFF,TGTGCCAGCAGCAAGTACAGAGCGAACACTGAAGCTTTCTTT
.,TRBJ2-1,TRBV7-3,.,CASSGQGGVPVVFF,TGTGCCAGCAGCGGACAAGGTGGGGTCCCAGTCGTGTTCTTC
.,TRBJ1-1,TRBV12-3/TRBV12-4,.,CASSSGQGREAFF,TGTGCCAGCAGTTCCGGGCAGGGGCGGGAAGCTTTCTTT
.,TRBJ2-7,TRBV5-1,.,CASSLLPTSYEQYF,TGCGCCAGCAGCCTACTACCTACCAGTTACGAGCAGTACTTC
TRBD1,TRBJ1-1,TRBV7-9,.,CASSQTGDTEAFF,TGTGCCAGCAGCCAAACAGGGGACACTGAAGCTTTCTTT
TRBD1,TRBJ1-2,TRBV28,once,CATQGDNYGYTF,TGTGCCACCCAGGGGGACAACTATGGCTACACCTTC
.,TRBJ1-1,TRBV15,.,CATSPGFDTEAFF,TGTGCCACCAGCCCAGGGTTTGACACTGAAGCTTTCTTT
.,TRBJ2-7,TRBV6-1,once,CASSEIGWFEQYF,TGTGCCAGCAGTGAAATTGGCTGGTTCGAGCAGTACTTC
.,TRBJ2-3,TRBV19,.,CASSILGAPPSTDTQYF,TGTGCCAGTAGTATACTGGGGGCTCCACCCAGCACAGATACGCAGTATTTT
TRBD1,TRBJ2-2,TRBV24-1,.,CATSDFGRQGADTGELFF,TGTGCCACCAGTGATTTTGGGCGACAGGGGGCGGACACCGGGGAGCTGTTTTTT
TRBD2,TRBJ2-3,TRBV5-1,.,CASSLGLAADTQYF,TGCGCCAGCAGCCTGGGACTAGCGGCAGATACGCAGTATTTT